This T cell receptor (beta chain) came from a study of T-cell reconstitution after alpha-beta-depleted transplantation in children. CDR1 SGHVS and CDR2 FNYEAQ come from the germline V gene. This CDR3 region has 18 residues. V lost 6 bases, J lost 2 bases, and 15 bases stayed unmatched. Unique molecular identifiers were incorporated into the prepared TCRbeta library. TCRdb re-analysed the PCR reads in MiXCR, keeping a single row per CDR3 protein. The sample holds over 400,000 distinct CDR3 sequences, approximately 12% seen once. Sample: PBMCs from the stem cell graft donor, taken from the stem cell graft. V is TRBV7-6 and J is TRBJ2-1; 8 bases align to TRBD1. This sequence was found in a human donor who donated a stem cell graft to a child with combined immunodeficiency. The CDR3 DNA reads TGTGCCAGCAGACAAAATCCGTACAGGGGGAACCCCTACAATGAGCAGTTCTTC. Its protein is CASRQNPYRGNPYNEQFF.